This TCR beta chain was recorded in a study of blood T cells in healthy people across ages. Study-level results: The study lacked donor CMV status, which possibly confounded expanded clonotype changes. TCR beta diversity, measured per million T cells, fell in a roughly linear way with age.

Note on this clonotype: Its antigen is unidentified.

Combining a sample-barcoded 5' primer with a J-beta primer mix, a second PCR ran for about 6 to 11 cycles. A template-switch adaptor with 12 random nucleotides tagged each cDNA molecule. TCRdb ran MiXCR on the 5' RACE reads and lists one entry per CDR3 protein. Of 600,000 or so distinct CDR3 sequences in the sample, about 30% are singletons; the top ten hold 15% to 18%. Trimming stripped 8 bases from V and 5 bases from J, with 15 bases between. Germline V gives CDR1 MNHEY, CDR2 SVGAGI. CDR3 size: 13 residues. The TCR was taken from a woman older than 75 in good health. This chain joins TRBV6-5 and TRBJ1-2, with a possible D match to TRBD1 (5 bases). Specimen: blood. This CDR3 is CASGPDSRYGYTF. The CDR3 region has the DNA TGTGCCAGCGGGCCCGACAGCCGGTATGGCTACACCTTC.